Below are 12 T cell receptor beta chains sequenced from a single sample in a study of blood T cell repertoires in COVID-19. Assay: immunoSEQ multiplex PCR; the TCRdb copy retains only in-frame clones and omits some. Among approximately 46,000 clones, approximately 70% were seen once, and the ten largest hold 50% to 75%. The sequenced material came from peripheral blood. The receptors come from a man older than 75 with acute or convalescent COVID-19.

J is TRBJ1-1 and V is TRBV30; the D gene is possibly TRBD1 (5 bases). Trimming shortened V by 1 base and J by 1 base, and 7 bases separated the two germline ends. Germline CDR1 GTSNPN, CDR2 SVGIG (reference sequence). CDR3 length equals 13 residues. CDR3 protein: CAWSGTTNTEAFF. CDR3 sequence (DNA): TGTGCCTGGAGTGGGACAACGAACACTGAAGCTTTCTTT.

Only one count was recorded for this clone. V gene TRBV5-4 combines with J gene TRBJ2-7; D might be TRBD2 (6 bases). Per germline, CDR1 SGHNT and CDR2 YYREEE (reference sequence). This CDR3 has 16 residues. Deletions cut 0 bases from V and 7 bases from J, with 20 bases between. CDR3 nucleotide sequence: TGTGCCAGCAGCTTGGGCACTAGCACGAGGCCTCGGGAGCAGTACTTC. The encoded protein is CASSLGTSTRPREQYF.

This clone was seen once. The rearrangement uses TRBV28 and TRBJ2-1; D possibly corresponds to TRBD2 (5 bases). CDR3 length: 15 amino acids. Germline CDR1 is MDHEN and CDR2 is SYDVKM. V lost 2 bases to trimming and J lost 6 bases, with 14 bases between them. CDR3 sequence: CASSLNLLRVNEQFF. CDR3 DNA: TGTGCCAGCAGTTTAAATCTCTTGCGGGTCAATGAGCAGTTCTTC. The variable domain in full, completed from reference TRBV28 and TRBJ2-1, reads DVKVTQSSRYLVKRTGEKVFLECVQDMDHENMFWYRQDPGLGLRLIYFSYDVKMKEKGDIPEGYSVSREKKERFSLILESASTNQTSMYLCASSLNLLRVNEQFFGPGTRLTVL.

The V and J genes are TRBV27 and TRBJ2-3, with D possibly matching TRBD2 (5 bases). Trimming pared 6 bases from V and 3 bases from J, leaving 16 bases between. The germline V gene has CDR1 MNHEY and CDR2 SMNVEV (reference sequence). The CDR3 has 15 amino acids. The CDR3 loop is CASSPGGGETDTQYF. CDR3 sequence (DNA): TGTGCCAGCAGCCCCGGCGGAGGAGAGACAGATACGCAGTATTTT.

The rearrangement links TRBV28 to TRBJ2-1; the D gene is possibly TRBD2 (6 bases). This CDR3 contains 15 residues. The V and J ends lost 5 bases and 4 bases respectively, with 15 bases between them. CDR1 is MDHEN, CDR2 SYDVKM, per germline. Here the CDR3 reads CASSEAGGAYNEQFF. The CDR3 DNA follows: TGTGCCAGCAGTGAGGCCGGGGGTGCATACAATGAGCAGTTCTTC.

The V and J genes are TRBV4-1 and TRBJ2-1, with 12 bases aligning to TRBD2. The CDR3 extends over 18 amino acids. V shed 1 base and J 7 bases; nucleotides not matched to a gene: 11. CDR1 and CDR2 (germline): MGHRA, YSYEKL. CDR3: CASSQGPRLAGEWNEQFF. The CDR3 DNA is TGCGCCAGCAGCCAAGGCCCAAGACTAGCGGGAGAGTGGAATGAGCAGTTCTTC.

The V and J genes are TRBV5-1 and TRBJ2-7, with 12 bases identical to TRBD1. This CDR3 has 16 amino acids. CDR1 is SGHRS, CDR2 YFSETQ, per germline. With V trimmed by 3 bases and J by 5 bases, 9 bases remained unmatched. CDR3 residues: CASSSFPGQGANEQYF. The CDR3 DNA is TGCGCCAGCAGCTCTTTCCCGGGACAGGGGGCTAACGAGCAGTACTTC.

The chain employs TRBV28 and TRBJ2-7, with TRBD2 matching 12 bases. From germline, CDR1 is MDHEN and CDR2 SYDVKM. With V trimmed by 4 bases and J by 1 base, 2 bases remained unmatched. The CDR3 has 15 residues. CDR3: CASSSLAGGSYEQYF. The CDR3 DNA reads TGTGCCAGCAGTTCTCTAGCGGGAGGGTCCTACGAGCAGTACTTC.

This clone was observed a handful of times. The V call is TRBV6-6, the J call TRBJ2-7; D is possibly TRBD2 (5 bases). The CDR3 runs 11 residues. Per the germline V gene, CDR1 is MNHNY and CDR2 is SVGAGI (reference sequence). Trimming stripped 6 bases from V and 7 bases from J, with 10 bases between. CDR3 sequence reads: CASRTSGEQYF. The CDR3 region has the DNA TGTGCCAGCAGAACGTCGGGGGAGCAGTACTTC.

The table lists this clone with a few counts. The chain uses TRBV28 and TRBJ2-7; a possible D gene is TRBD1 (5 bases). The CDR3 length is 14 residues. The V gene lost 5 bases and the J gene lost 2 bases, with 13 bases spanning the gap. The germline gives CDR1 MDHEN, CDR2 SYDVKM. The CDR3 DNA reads TGTGCCAGCAGTCCTGAGACAGTCCCCTACGAGCAGTACTTC. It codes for CASSPETVPYEQYF.

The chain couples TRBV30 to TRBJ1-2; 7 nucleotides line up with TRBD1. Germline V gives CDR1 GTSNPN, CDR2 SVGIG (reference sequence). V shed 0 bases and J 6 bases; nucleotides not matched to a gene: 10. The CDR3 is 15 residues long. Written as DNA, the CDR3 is TGTGCCTGGAGTGTACAGGCAGGGGGTGGAGATGGCTACACCTTC. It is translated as CAWSVQAGGGDGYTF.

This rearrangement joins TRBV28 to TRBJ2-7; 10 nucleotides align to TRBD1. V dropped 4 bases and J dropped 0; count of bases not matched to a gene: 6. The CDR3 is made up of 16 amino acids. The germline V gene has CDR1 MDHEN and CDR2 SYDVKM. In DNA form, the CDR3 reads TGTGCCAGCAGTTCCCCCTGGACAGGGGGCTCCTACGAGCAGTACTTC. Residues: CASSSPWTGGSYEQYF.